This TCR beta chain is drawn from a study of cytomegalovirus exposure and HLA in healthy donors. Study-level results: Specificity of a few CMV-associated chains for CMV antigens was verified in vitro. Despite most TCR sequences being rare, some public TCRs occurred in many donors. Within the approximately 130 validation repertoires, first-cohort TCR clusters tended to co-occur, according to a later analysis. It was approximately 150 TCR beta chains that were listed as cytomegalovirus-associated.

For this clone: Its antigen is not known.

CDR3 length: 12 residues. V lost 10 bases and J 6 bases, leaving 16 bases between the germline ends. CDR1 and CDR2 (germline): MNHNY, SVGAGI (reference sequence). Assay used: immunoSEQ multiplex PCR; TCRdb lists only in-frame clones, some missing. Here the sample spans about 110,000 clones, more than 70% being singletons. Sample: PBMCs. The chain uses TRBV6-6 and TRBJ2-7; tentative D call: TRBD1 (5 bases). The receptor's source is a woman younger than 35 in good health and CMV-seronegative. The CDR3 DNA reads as TGTGCCACCTGTCCTAAAACAGGCGAGCAGTACTTC. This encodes CATCPKTGEQYF.